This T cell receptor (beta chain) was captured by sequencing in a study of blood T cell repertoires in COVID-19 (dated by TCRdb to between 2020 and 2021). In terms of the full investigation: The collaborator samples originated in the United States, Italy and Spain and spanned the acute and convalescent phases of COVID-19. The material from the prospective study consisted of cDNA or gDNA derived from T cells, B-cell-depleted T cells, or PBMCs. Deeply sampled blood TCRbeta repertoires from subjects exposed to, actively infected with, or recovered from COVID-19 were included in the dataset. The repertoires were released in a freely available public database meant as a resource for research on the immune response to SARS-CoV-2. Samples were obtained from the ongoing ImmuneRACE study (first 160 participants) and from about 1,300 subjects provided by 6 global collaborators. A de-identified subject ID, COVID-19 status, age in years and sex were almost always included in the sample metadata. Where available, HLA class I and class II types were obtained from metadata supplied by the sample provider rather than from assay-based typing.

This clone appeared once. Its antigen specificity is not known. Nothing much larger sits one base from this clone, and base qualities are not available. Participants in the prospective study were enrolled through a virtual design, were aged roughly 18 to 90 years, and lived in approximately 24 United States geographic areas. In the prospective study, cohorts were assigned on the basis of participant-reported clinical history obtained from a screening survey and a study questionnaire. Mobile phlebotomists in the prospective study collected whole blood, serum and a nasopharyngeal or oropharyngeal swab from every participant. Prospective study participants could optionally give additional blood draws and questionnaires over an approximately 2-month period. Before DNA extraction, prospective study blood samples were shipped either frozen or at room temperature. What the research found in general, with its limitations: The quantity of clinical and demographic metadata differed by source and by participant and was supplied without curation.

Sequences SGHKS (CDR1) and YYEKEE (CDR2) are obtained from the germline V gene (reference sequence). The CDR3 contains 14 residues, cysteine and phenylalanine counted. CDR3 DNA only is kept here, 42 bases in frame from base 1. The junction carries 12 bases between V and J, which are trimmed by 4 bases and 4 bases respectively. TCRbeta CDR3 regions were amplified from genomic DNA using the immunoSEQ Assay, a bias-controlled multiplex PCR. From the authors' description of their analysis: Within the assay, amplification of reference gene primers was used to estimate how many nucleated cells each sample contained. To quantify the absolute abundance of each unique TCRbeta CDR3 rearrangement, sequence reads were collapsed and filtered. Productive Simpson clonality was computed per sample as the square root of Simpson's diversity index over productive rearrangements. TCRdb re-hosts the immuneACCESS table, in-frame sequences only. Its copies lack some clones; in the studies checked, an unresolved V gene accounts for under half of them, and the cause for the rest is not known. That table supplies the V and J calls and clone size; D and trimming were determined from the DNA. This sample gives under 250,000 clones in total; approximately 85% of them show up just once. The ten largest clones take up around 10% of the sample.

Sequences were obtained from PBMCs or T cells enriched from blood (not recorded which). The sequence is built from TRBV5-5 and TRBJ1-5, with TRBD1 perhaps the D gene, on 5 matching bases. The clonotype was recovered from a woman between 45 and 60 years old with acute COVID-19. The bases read TGTGCCAGCAGCGCGGGACGGGAAAATCAGCCCCAGCATTTT. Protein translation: CASSAGRENQPQHF.